This entry lists 20 T cell receptor beta chains sequenced from one sample in a study of shared clonotypes between healthy human individuals (dated by TCRdb to about 2020). The library was produced with the immunoSEQ multiplex PCR assay. The immuneACCESS repertoire file appears here via TCRdb, limited to in-frame rearrangements. These files lack a portion of the clones; in checked studies, under half of the deficit traces to unresolved V genes, and the cause of the others is not known. In this sample the table shows 2 million to 3 million clones, over 85% of which occur a single time. Of the sample, 0.36% falls within the top ten clones. The sample comprised naive CD4+ T cells from PBMCs. This specimen's cell subset or site label, interpreted: CD45RA+ positively selected. The receptor set was obtained from a young man in good health. Some clones in this sample may be carry-over from other donors' samples.

This chain connects TRBV5-1 to TRBJ2-1, with 7 bases fitting TRBD2. Germline V gene lookup returns CDR1 SGHRS and CDR2 YFSETQ. CDR3 length: 15 amino acids. The V and J ends lost 2 bases and 5 bases, in that order; junction bases with no gene match: 7. In DNA form, the CDR3 reads TGCGCCAGCAGCTTTTTAGCGGGTCTGGACAATGAGCAGTTCTTC. Its translation is CASSFLAGLDNEQFF.

The gene calls are TRBV30 and TRBJ1-2; 12 bases line up with TRBD1. This CDR3 has 16 residues. Germline loops: CDR1 GTSNPN, CDR2 SVGIG (reference sequence). The V segment lost 5 bases and the J segment 7 bases; nucleotides outside the gene matches: 14. CDR3 sequence: CAWAGTGGKGRRGYTF. The DNA of the CDR3 is TGTGCCTGGGCCGGGACAGGGGGCAAGGGGCGGCGTGGCTACACCTTC.

The V and J genes are TRBV5-1 and TRBJ1-1, with D possibly being TRBD1 (5 bases). Per germline, CDR1 SGHRS and CDR2 YFSETQ. The CDR3 contains 16 residues. V dropped 0 bases and J dropped 2 bases, with 14 bases sitting between them. The CDR3 DNA sequence: TGCGCCAGCAGCTTGGGATTGACAGTTAAAAACACTGAAGCTTTCTTT. It translates to CASSLGLTVKNTEAFF.

V gene TRBV28 combines with J gene TRBJ2-4; D may be TRBD1 (5 bases). Germline CDR1 reads MDHEN; CDR2 reads SYDVKM. The CDR3 is 14 amino acids. V was cut by 5 bases and J by 5 bases, with 13 bases left in between. The CDR3 bases are TGTGCCAGCAGTCTCCACCCACAGGAAAACATTCAGTACTTC. Its protein product is CASSLHPQENIQYF.

Here the CDR3 DNA reads TGCGCCAGCAGCTTGGGGGACAGGGTTCCCTATGGTGGCTACACCTTC. Amino acids: CASSLGDRVPYGGYTF. The chain combines TRBV5-1 with TRBJ1-2; 9 nucleotides match TRBD1. The V gene's germline CDR1 is SGHRS and CDR2 YFSETQ. V lost 0 bases and J lost 7; bases outside the gene matches: 10. This CDR3 region has 16 residues.

The chain carries TRBV25-1 and TRBJ1-1; D gene uncertain. Trimming shortened V by 8 bases and J by 0 bases, and 13 bases separated the two germline ends. CDR1 MGHDK and CDR2 SYGVNS come from the germline V gene. The CDR3 runs to 14 residues. The CDR3, as DNA: TGTGCCAGCGGAGCCTTGGGCGTGAACACTGAAGCTTTCTTT. Encoded protein: CASGALGVNTEAFF.

This sequence joins TRBV28 and TRBJ2-7; 7 nucleotides line up with TRBD1. The CDR3 runs to 15 residues. Trimming removed 4 bases from V and 2 bases from J; junction bases left unmatched: 8. Per germline, CDR1 MDHEN and CDR2 SYDVKM. The CDR3 region has the DNA TGTGCCAGCAGTTCGGTGGGACAGACTCCCTACGAGCAGTACTTC. It specifies CASSSVGQTPYEQYF.

The chain couples TRBV5-1 to TRBJ1-4; TRBD1 matches at 9 bases. This CDR3 spans 14 amino acids. Looked up from germline, CDR1 is SGHRS and CDR2 is YFSETQ. The V and J ends lost 4 bases and 6 bases, in that order; junction bases with no gene match: 4. The CDR3 bases are TGCGCCAGCAGCGCGGGACAGGGTGATGAAAAACTGTTTTTT. Encoded protein: CASSAGQGDEKLFF.

The V gene is TRBV5-4, the J gene TRBJ1-2; possible D gene TRBD1, 5 bases. Per the germline V gene, CDR1 is SGHNT and CDR2 is YYREEE (reference sequence). This CDR3 region has 13 residues. V was trimmed by 4 bases and J by 5 bases, leaving 12 bases between them. CDR3 DNA: TGTGCCAGCAGCGGCCGGGACTATTATGGCTACACCTTC. Translated, it gives CASSGRDYYGYTF.

The chain couples TRBV5-1 to TRBJ1-2; D gene unclear. The CDR3 has 14 amino acids. Germline V gives CDR1 SGHRS, CDR2 YFSETQ. V lost 4 bases and J 4 bases, leaving 14 bases between the germline ends. The CDR3 loop is CASSVSTEVYGYTF. The CDR3 DNA sequence: TGCGCCAGCAGCGTCTCTACTGAAGTCTATGGCTACACCTTC.

This chain connects TRBV27 to TRBJ2-3; TRBD2 matches at 8 bases. This CDR3 comprises 19 residues. After removal of 3 bases from V and 5 bases from J, the junction contained 19 bases not matched to a gene. Germline V gene lookup returns CDR1 MNHEY and CDR2 SMNVEV (reference sequence). This CDR3 is CASSFSPLSAGDTKDTQYF. DNA of the CDR3: TGTGCCAGCAGTTTCTCCCCCTTATCAGCGGGAGATACCAAAGATACGCAGTATTTT.

The chain links TRBV2 to TRBJ2-7, with TRBD2 matching 9 bases. CDR3 length: 15 amino acids. The V and J ends lost 2 bases and 4 bases, in that order; junction bases with no gene match: 6. Per the germline V gene, CDR1 is SNHLY and CDR2 is FYNNEI. The CDR3 nucleotides are TGTGCCAGCAGTGAACGGTCTAGCGGGACTTACGAGCAGTACTTC. Its translation: CASSERSSGTYEQYF.

The V and J genes are TRBV19 and TRBJ1-1; D possibly corresponds to TRBD1 (5 bases). In germline, CDR1 is LNHDA, CDR2 SQIVND (reference sequence). The CDR3 has 14 amino acids. Trimming removed 3 bases at V and 4 bases at J, with 12 bases between. The CDR3 sequence is CASSIGWGGTEAFF. The DNA for the CDR3 is TGTGCCAGTAGTATCGGTTGGGGGGGCACTGAAGCTTTCTTT.

As to this clone: Other DNA variants within this sample encode the same CDR3. The chain is built from TRBV5-1 and TRBJ1-3; no clear D gene. CDR3 length: 15 residues. Deletions cut 0 bases from V and 0 bases from J, with 7 bases between. CDR1 is SGHRS, CDR2 YFSETQ, per germline. CDR3 sequence (DNA): TGCGCCAGCAGCTTGGAACCGAGCTCTGGAAACACCATATATTTT. Protein: CASSLEPSSGNTIYF.

CDR3 region: CASSPQGAGELFF. CDR3 in DNA: TGTGCCAGCAGCCCACAGGGTGCCGGGGAGCTGTTTTTT. This sequence joins TRBV2 and TRBJ2-2; a weak D match, TRBD1 (6 bases). Germline V gives CDR1 SNHLY, CDR2 FYNNEI. This CDR3 has 13 residues. Trimming pared 6 bases from V and 6 bases from J, leaving 11 bases between.

The genes are TRBV6-1 and TRBJ2-7; 9 bases fit TRBD1. V dropped 8 bases and J dropped 7; count of bases not matched to a gene: 9. From germline, CDR1 is MNHNS and CDR2 SASEGT. The CDR3 spans 13 residues. The CDR3 region is CASSGTGSREQYF. The CDR3 DNA follows: TGTGCCAGCTCCGGGACAGGGTCAAGGGAGCAGTACTTC.

This chain uses TRBV9 with TRBJ1-2; D perhaps matches TRBD1 (6 bases). The germline V gene encodes CDR1 SGDLS and CDR2 YYNGEE. The CDR3 length is 12 residues. Trimming shortened V by 7 bases and J by 5 bases, and 12 bases separated the two germline ends. The CDR3 spells CASGGAGYGYTF. CDR3 coding DNA: TGTGCCAGCGGGGGGGCCGGGTATGGCTACACCTTC.

This chain uses TRBV6-1 with TRBJ1-2; D is possibly TRBD1 (5 bases). There are 19 residues in the CDR3. CDR1 and CDR2 (germline): MNHNS, SASEGT. The V gene lost 2 bases and the J gene lost 3 bases, with 25 bases spanning the gap. The CDR3 DNA follows: TGTGCCAGCAGTGAAATTTTAAGTGGGACGGTGAGAGGCGACTATGGCTACACCTTC. This sequence encodes CASSEILSGTVRGDYGYTF.

The chain uses TRBV7-2 and TRBJ2-2; D is ambiguous. This CDR3 is built from 15 residues. V lost 0 bases, J lost 6 bases, and 11 bases lay in between. Germline V gene data show CDR1 as SGHTA and CDR2 as FQGNSA. CDR3 sequence (DNA): TGTGCCAGCAGCTTAGCGGCCCTAGACCCCGGGGAGCTGTTTTTT. It is translated as CASSLAALDPGELFF.

The chain uses TRBV28 and TRBJ2-4; a possible D gene is TRBD2 (7 bases). The V gene's germline CDR1 is MDHEN and CDR2 SYDVKM. Trimming removed 9 bases at V and 1 base at J, with 13 bases between. CDR3 length: 14 amino acids. The CDR3 protein is CASGGGGAKNIQYF. CDR3 nucleotides: TGTGCCAGTGGGGGAGGGGGTGCCAAAAACATTCAGTACTTC. The full variable domain, completed using reference TRBV28 and TRBJ2-4, is DVKVTQSSRYLVKRTGEKVFLECVQDMDHENMFWYRQDPGLGLRLIYFSYDVKMKEKGDIPEGYSVSREKKERFSLILESASTNQTSMYLCASGGGGAKNIQYFGAGTRLSVL.